The next 3 T cell receptor beta chains were all read from a single sample in a study of CD8 T cells in Susac syndrome. An amount of RNA that ranged from roughly 0.5 to 1 ug was reverse transcribed with random hexamers. TCRdb itself ran the immunoSEQ multiplex PCR reads through MiXCR, one entry per CDR3 protein. The sample lists 250,000 to 300,000 distinct CDR3 sequences; 70% to 90% were seen once. Sequenced material: CD8+ T cells from PBMCs. The receptors come from a human donor with multiple sclerosis.

This clonotype has just a few counts. This chain links TRBV9 with TRBJ2-1; TRBD2 matches 7 bases. Germline V lookup: CDR1 SGDLS, CDR2 YYNGEE. Trimming removed 2 bases from V and 4 bases from J; junction bases left unmatched: 12. The CDR3 spans 17 residues. CDR3 coding DNA: TGTGCCAGCAGCGTCCCTTTGGCTAGCGGAGATTACAATGAGCAGTTCTTC. Translating gives CASSVPLASGDYNEQFF.

The chain carries TRBV27 and TRBJ1-2, with 11 bases fitting TRBD1. V lost 7 bases, J lost 7 bases, and 14 bases stayed unmatched. CDR3 length equals 16 residues. Germline assignment: CDR1 MNHEY and CDR2 SMNVEV (reference sequence). The CDR3 DNA is TGTGCCAGCACAGGCGGACAGGGGGCGACCCGTAGTGGCTACACCTTC. Translated: CASTGGQGATRSGYTF.

The chain combines TRBV9 with TRBJ1-6, with a tentative D call TRBD1 (5 bases). This CDR3 is 15 amino acids long. Trimming stripped 4 bases from V and 0 bases from J, with 8 bases between. Germline-derived CDR1 and CDR2 are SGDLS and YYNGEE. The CDR3: CASSPGSSYNSPLHF. DNA of the CDR3: TGTGCCAGCAGCCCAGGGAGCTCCTATAATTCACCCCTCCACTTT.